This T cell receptor (beta chain) emerged from a study of cytomegalovirus exposure and HLA in healthy donors (dated by TCRdb to 2015 to 2018). Context from the whole study: According to a later analysis, the approximately 120 validation repertoires were produced on the same platform as the roughly 700 repertoires of the first cohort. To predict cytomegalovirus infection status, the study combined high-throughput TCR immunosequencing, statistical association of individual TCRs with disease status, and machine learning. Besides the first cohort of approximately 670 subjects, a separate validation cohort made up of roughly 120 different subjects was used. The study was designed to test whether signatures of past pathogen exposure could be identified by cataloging public T cell receptors. Broad study findings and their caveats: A total of about 150 TCR beta chains were listed by the study as associated with cytomegalovirus. A later analysis had no HLA typing for the validation cohort, so co-occurrence there was scored across all 120 or so repertoires. Across donors, most TCR sequences were observed very rarely, whereas some public TCRs were present in many individuals. The classifier was reported to diagnose cytomegalovirus status with high specificity and sensitivity in both the original cohort and the validation cohort. Subsequent analysis determined that TCRs grouped into clusters in the first cohort also showed a tendency toward co-occurrence across the 120 or so validation repertoires, and 85% to 95% of cluster scores exceeded 0. A few of the identified cytomegalovirus-associated TCR beta chains were confirmed in vitro to be specific for cytomegalovirus antigens. The authors suggested that the approach could potentially be extended to other disease states and immunological phenotypes.

Separate from the approximately 700-subject first cohort, the validation cohort of roughly 120 subjects was the group to which the donors belonged. Between the V and J ends, shortened by 4 bases and 4 bases respectively, the junction contains 11 bases. As encoded in the germline V gene (reference sequence), CDR1 is SGHNT while CDR2 is YYREEE. The CDR3 holds 13 amino acids from the cysteine to the phenylalanine. The retained sequence is limited to the CDR3, 39 bases, with the frame set at the first base. Points on this clone: The specificity of this receptor is unknown. Base qualities are missing; no much larger clone stands one base away.

Libraries came from the immunoSEQ multiplex PCR assay. Per the authors' processing: A statistical classification framework was developed to diagnose cytomegalovirus status using the catalog of TCR beta chain sequences. The table was pulled from immuneACCESS by TCRdb, which kept in-frame rearrangements only. Such tables lose some clones; where checked, under half of the loss comes from unresolved V genes, and the rest has no known cause. That table supplies the V and J calls and clone size; D and trimming were determined from the DNA. The sample table lists some 48,000 clones, 88% of them with a count of one. The biggest ten clones account for about 7% of the sample.

This receptor was taken from a woman aged 25 to 45 in good health and CMV-seronegative. The chain is made from TRBV5-4 and TRBJ1-2; a tentative D call is TRBD1 (5 bases match). The specimen sequenced was PBMCs. The DNA sequence reads TGTGCCAGCAGCGTGACCCAGGGCTATGGCTACACCTTC. Its amino acids are CASSVTQGYGYTF.